These 23 T cell receptor beta chains came from one sample sequenced in a study of shared clonotypes between healthy human individuals. The data were produced by immunoSEQ multiplex PCR, yet TCRdb's version contains in-frame clones alone and is incomplete. Of 800,000 to 950,000 clones in the sample, approximately 96% were seen once. The naive CD8 population came from CD45RO-negative cells selected for CCR7, without terminally differentiated effector memory CD45RA+ cells. The sequencing sample was made of naive CD8+ T cells sorted from blood. These receptors originate from a man aged 25 to 45 in good health.

The chain carries TRBV11-2 and TRBJ2-7; no clear D gene. Trimming left V 5 bases short and J 2 bases short, with 7 bases between. Per germline, CDR1 SGHAT and CDR2 FQNNGV. This CDR3 comprises 12 residues. The CDR3 spells CASSQMTYEQYF. CDR3 nucleotides: TGTGCCAGCAGCCAGATGACCTACGAGCAGTACTTC.

The chain joins TRBV29-1 to TRBJ2-1, with TRBD2 matching over 7 bases. J gave up 7 bases and V 1 base, and 7 bases lay outside the gene matches. The CDR3 runs to 14 residues. The germline V gene has CDR1 SQVTM and CDR2 ANQGSEA. For the CDR3, the DNA is TGCAGCGTTGAAGTAAGACTAGCTGAGAATGAGCAGTTCTTC. Its protein is CSVEVRLAENEQFF.

The rearrangement uses TRBV7-9 and TRBJ1-4, with TRBD1 matching over 7 bases. The germline V gene encodes CDR1 SEHNR and CDR2 FQNEAQ (reference sequence). The CDR3 covers 17 residues. After removal of 4 bases from V and 5 bases from J, the junction contained 13 bases not matched to a gene. The CDR3 region is CASSSSYSGTANEKLFF. The DNA for the CDR3 is TGTGCCAGCAGCTCTTCATACTCCGGGACAGCAAATGAAAAACTGTTTTTT.

The rearrangement joins TRBV9 to TRBJ2-7, with 7 positions matching TRBD2. Germline CDR1 SGDLS, CDR2 YYNGEE. Trimming removed 4 bases from V and 3 bases from J; junction bases left unmatched: 7. The length of the CDR3 is 14 residues. The CDR3 loop is CASSLSWGGYEQYF. The CDR3 nucleotides read TGTGCCAGCAGCCTCAGCTGGGGGGGCTACGAGCAGTACTTC. The full variable domain, in which reference TRBV9 and TRBJ2-7 provide the parts outside the CDR3, is DSGVTQTPKHLITATGQRVTLRCSPRSGDLSVYWYQQSLDQGLQFLIQYYNGEERAKGNILERFSAQQFPDLHSELNLSSLELGDSALYFCASSLSWGGYEQYFGPGTRLTVT.

Concerning this clone itself: One end of the junction varies from germline; a read error may be responsible. The rearrangement uses TRBV28 and TRBJ1-5, with 7 bases matching TRBD1. CDR3 length equals 13 residues. In germline, CDR1 is MDHEN, CDR2 SYDVKM. CDR3 loop: CASSPRTGRRQAF. CDR3 in DNA: TGTGCCAGCAGTCCGCGGACAGGTCGGCGTCAGGCTTTT.

The chain has TRBV7-2 and TRBJ2-3; tentative D call: TRBD2 (6 bases). This CDR3 has 17 residues. Germline CDR1 SGHTA, CDR2 FQGNSA. Deletions cut 2 bases from V and 3 bases from J, with 18 bases between. The CDR3 DNA reads TGTGCCAGCAGCTTATACGGGAGTGACGAGATTACAGATACGCAGTATTTT. It is translated as CASSLYGSDEITDTQYF.

The chain joins TRBV4-1 to TRBJ2-3; 9 bases line up with TRBD2. Per germline, CDR1 MGHRA and CDR2 YSYEKL. With V trimmed by 3 bases and J by 0 bases, 13 bases remained unmatched. The CDR3 contains 19 residues. The chain's CDR3 is CASSQRASGIKPSTDTQYF. CDR3 nucleotides: TGCGCCAGCAGCCAGAGGGCTAGCGGGATTAAACCGAGCACAGATACGCAGTATTTT.

This chain links TRBV7-9 with TRBJ1-4, with D perhaps TRBD1 (5 bases). The V gene's germline CDR1 is SEHNR and CDR2 FQNEAQ (reference sequence). This CDR3 has 15 residues. V lost 5 bases, J lost 4 bases, and 14 bases lay in between. CDR3: CASSDQGWRNEKLFF. The DNA for the CDR3 is TGTGCCAGCAGCGACCAGGGTTGGCGTAATGAAAAACTGTTTTTT.

The chain joins TRBV4-3 to TRBJ2-3; 7 positions match TRBD2. CDR1 and CDR2 (germline): LGHNA, YSLEER. CDR3 length equals 16 residues. V was clipped by 0 bases and J by 4 bases; unmatched bases: 7. DNA for the CDR3: TGCGCCAGCAGCCAAGATGGCAGGCTAGCGGCAGATACGCAGTATTTT. Its protein product is CASSQDGRLAADTQYF.

On this clone itself: Other DNA sequences in the same sample also yield this CDR3. The gene calls are TRBV27 and TRBJ2-7; TRBD2 agrees at 9 bases. This CDR3 region has 14 residues. Germline V gene data show CDR1 as MNHEY and CDR2 as SMNVEV (reference sequence). J lost 4 bases, V lost 3 bases, and 4 bases had no gene match. CDR3 in DNA: TGTGCCAGCAGTTTGAGCGGGAGGCTTTACGAGCAGTACTTC. Amino acid sequence: CASSLSGRLYEQYF.

The V and J genes are TRBV11-2 and TRBJ2-7; D might be TRBD2 (5 bases). The CDR3 extends over 14 amino acids. Germline CDR1 and CDR2: SGHAT and FQNNGV. V was trimmed by 1 base and J by 4 bases, leaving 11 bases between them. CDR3 amino acids: CASSLALEGYEQYF. In DNA form, the CDR3 reads TGTGCCAGCAGCTTAGCCTTAGAGGGATACGAGCAGTACTTC. Complete variable domain (other parts from reference TRBV11-2 and TRBJ2-7): EAGVAQSPRYKIIEKRQSVAFWCNPISGHATLYWYQQILGQGPKLLIQFQNNGVVDDSQLPKDRFSAERLKGVDSTLKIQPAKLEDSAVYLCASSLALEGYEQYFGPGTRLTVT.

CDR3 amino acids: CASSLRLARNQETQYF. CDR3 nucleotide sequence: TGTGCCAGCAGCTTAAGACTAGCGAGAAACCAAGAGACCCAGTACTTC. J is TRBJ2-5 and V is TRBV5-6; 8 nucleotides match TRBD2. V lost 2 bases, J lost 0 bases, and 6 bases stayed unmatched. The CDR3 loop spans 16 amino acids. The germline gives CDR1 SGHDT, CDR2 YYEEEE.

In its sample, this clone was seen many times. The chain has TRBV11-3 and TRBJ2-7; 11 bases agree with TRBD1. The germline gives CDR1 SGHNT, CDR2 YENEEA. The junction had 6 bases not matched to a gene; V was cut back by 5 bases and J by 6 bases. The CDR3 loop spans 14 amino acids. CDR3 sequence (DNA): TGTGCCAGCAGCCCCGGGACAGGGGGAGGCGAGCAGTACTTC. The encoded protein is CASSPGTGGGEQYF. Variable domain in full (rest from reference TRBV11-3 and TRBJ2-7): EAGVVQSPRYKIIEKKQPVAFWCNPISGHNTLYWYLQNLGQGPELLIRYENEEAVDDSQLPKDRFSAERLKGVDSTLKIQPAELGDSAVYLCASSPGTGGGEQYFGPGTRLTVT.

The gene calls are TRBV19 and TRBJ1-2, with TRBD1 matching 12 bases. This CDR3 comprises 15 residues. The trim removed 3 bases at V and 6 bases at J, leaving 5 bases unmatched. Germline lookup yields CDR1 LNHDA and CDR2 SQIVND (reference sequence). The CDR3 spells CASSIPGTGGDGYTF. As DNA, the CDR3 is TGTGCCAGTAGTATCCCCGGGACAGGGGGCGATGGCTACACCTTC.

The J gene is TRBJ2-3, the V gene TRBV5-6; D remains unclear. Trimming removed 2 bases from V and 0 bases from J, with 10 bases in between. The CDR3 spans 15 residues. Germline loops: CDR1 SGHDT, CDR2 YYEEEE. CDR3 nucleotide sequence: TGTGCCAGCAGCTTTGGCAGTGCTAGCACAGATACGCAGTATTTT. Translated, it gives CASSFGSASTDTQYF. The full variable domain, its missing parts supplied by reference TRBV5-6 and TRBJ2-3, is DAGVTQSPTHLIKTRGQQVTLRCSPKSGHDTVSWYQQALGQGPQFIFQYYEEEERQRGNFPDRFSGHQFPNYSSELNVNALLLGDSALYLCASSFGSASTDTQYFGPGTRLTVL.

The V and J genes are TRBV12-5 and TRBJ2-3; D is tentatively TRBD1 or TRBD2 (5 bases each). Germline lookup yields CDR1 LGHNT and CDR2 FRNRAP. This CDR3 has 16 amino acids. Trimming shortened V by 4 bases and J by 0 bases, and 14 bases separated the two germline ends. The CDR3 DNA sequence: TGTGCTAGTGGTTCGACGAAGGGACGGAGCACAGATACGCAGTATTTT. Translated: CASGSTKGRSTDTQYF.

The genes are TRBV11-2 and TRBJ2-7; D is possibly TRBD1 or TRBD2 (6 bases each). CDR3 length: 16 residues. V shed 1 base and J shed 6 bases, with 19 bases lying between them. Germline-derived CDR1 and CDR2 are SGHAT and FQNNGV. The chain's CDR3 is CASSLVAGHPRLEQYF. CDR3 nucleotide sequence: TGTGCCAGCAGCTTAGTCGCGGGACACCCGCGGCTCGAGCAGTACTTC.

The rearrangement uses TRBV7-3 and TRBJ2-1; 8 bases line up with TRBD2. The CDR3 is 16 amino acids. The V segment lost 4 bases and the J segment 6 bases; nucleotides outside the gene matches: 11. Germline V gives CDR1 SGHTA, CDR2 FQGTGA. CDR3 protein: CASSSRPAGEFNEQFF. CDR3 DNA sequence: TGTGCCAGCAGCTCCCGCCCAGCGGGAGAGTTCAATGAGCAGTTCTTC.

The chain is built from TRBV13 and TRBJ2-5; a possible D gene is TRBD2 (5 bases). Germline CDR1 is PRHDT and CDR2 is FYEKMQ (reference sequence). The CDR3 contains 14 residues. Trimming stripped 6 bases from V and 2 bases from J, with 13 bases between. The CDR3 region has the DNA TGTGCCAGCAGTTTCCCTAGCACACAAGAGACCCAGTACTTC. It encodes CASSFPSTQETQYF.

The chain combines TRBV6-5 with TRBJ2-3, with D possibly TRBD2 on 5 matching bases. The CDR3 is 14 amino acids. Germline CDR1 MNHEY, CDR2 SVGAGI. Between the trimmed V and J ends, which lost 0 bases and 4 bases, there was a span of 8 bases. CDR3 residues: CASSYSGEADTQYF. CDR3 DNA sequence: TGTGCCAGCAGTTACTCGGGAGAGGCAGATACGCAGTATTTT.

This chain connects TRBV27 to TRBJ2-7; 8 nucleotides match TRBD2. CDR3 length: 19 residues. Germline CDR1 and CDR2: MNHEY and SMNVEV (reference sequence). J lost 1 base, V lost 5 bases, and 19 bases had no gene match. The CDR3 region has the DNA TGTGCCAGCAGTCCATGGGGGGTAAGCGGGAGCCAAAGATCCTACGAGCAGTACTTC. It translates to CASSPWGVSGSQRSYEQYF.

The V gene is TRBV11-2, the J gene TRBJ2-7; possible D gene TRBD1, 5 bases. This CDR3 is 15 amino acids long. CDR1 and CDR2 (germline): SGHAT, FQNNGV. Trimming took 2 bases from V and 0 from J, leaving 11 bases between them. For the CDR3, the DNA is TGTGCCAGCAGCTTATCCCCGGACATCTCCTACGAGCAGTACTTC. Residues: CASSLSPDISYEQYF.

This chain links TRBV7-2 with TRBJ1-2, with D unclear. V lost 2 bases, J lost 5 bases, and 12 bases lay in between. CDR1 SGHTA and CDR2 FQGNSA come from the germline V gene. This CDR3 is built from 14 residues. The CDR3 loop is CASSLSAQPYGYTF. CDR3 nucleotides: TGTGCCAGCAGCTTATCCGCCCAGCCTTATGGCTACACCTTC.